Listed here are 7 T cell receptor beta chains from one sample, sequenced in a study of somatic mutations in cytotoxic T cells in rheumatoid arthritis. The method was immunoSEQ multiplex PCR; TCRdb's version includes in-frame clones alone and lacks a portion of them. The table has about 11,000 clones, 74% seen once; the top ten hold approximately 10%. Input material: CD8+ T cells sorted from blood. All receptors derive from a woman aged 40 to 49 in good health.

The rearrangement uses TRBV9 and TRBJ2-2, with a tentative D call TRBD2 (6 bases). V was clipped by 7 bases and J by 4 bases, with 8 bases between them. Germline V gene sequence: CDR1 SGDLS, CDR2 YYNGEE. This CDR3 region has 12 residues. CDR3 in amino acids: CASSGGTGELFF. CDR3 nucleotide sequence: TGTGCCAGCTCCGGGGGCACCGGGGAGCTGTTTTTT.

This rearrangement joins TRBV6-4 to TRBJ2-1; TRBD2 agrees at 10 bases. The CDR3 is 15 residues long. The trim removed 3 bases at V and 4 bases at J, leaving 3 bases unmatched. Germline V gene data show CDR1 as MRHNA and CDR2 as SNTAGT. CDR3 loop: CASSDLAGEYNEQFF. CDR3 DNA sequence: TGTGCCAGCAGTGATCTAGCGGGGGAATACAATGAGCAGTTCTTC.

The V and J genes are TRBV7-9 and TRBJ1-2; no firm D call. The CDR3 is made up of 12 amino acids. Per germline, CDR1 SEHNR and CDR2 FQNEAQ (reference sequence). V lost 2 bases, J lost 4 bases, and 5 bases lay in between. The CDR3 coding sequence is TGTGCCAGCAGCTTACTGAGCTATGGCTACACCTTC. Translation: CASSLLSYGYTF.

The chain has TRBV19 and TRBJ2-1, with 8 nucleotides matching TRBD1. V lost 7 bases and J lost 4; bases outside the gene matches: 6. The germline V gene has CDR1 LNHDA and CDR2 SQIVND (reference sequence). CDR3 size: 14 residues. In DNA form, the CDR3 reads TGTGCCAGTACCCCGGGACAGGCTTACAATGAGCAGTTCTTC. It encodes CASTPGQAYNEQFF.

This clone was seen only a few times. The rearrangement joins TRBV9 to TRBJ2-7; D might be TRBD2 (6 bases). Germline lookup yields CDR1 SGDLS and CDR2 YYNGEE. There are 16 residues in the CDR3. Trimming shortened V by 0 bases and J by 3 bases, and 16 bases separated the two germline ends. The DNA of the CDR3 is TGTGCCAGCAGCGTAGGAATAGCGGCAGACCTCTACGAGCAGTACTTC. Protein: CASSVGIAADLYEQYF. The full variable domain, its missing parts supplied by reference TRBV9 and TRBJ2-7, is DSGVTQTPKHLITATGQRVTLRCSPRSGDLSVYWYQQSLDQGLQFLIQYYNGEERAKGNILERFSAQQFPDLHSELNLSSLELGDSALYFCASSVGIAADLYEQYFGPGTRLTVT.

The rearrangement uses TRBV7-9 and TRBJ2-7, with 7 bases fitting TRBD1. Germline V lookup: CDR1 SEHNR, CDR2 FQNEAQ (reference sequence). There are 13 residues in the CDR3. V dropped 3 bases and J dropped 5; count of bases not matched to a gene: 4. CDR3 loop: CASSFDRADEQYV. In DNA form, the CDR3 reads TGTGCCAGCAGCTTCGACAGGGCGGACGAGCAGTACGTC.

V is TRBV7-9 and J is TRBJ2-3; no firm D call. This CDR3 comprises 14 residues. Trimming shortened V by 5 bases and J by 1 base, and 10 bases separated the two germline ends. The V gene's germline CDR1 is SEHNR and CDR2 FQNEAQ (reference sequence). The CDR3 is CASSNRVGTDTQYF. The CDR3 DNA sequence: TGTGCCAGCAGCAATCGGGTTGGCACAGATACGCAGTATTTT.